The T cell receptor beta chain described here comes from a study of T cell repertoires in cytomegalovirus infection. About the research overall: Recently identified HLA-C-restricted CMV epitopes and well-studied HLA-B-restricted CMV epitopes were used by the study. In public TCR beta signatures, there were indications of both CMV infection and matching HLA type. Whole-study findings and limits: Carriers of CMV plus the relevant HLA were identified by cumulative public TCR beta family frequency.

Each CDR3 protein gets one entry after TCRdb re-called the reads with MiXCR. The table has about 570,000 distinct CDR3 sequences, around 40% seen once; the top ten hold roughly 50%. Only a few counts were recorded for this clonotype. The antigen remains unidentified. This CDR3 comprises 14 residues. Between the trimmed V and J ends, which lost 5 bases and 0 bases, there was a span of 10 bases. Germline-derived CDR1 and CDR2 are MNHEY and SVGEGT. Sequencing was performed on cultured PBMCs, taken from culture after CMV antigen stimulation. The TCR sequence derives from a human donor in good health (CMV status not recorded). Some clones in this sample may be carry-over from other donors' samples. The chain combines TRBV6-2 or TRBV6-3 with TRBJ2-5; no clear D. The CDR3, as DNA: TGTGCCAGCAGTCACGAGGCAAACCAAGAGACCCAGTACTTC. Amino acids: CASSHEANQETQYF.